The text below deals with one TCR beta chain. It lacks a known antigen. No qualities accompany the bases; no much larger clone lies one base away. The immunoSEQ Assay, which uses bias-controlled multiplex PCR amplification of genomic DNA, was used to profile TCRbeta CDR3 regions. As for the authors' bioinformatics: To quantify the absolute abundance of each unique TCRbeta CDR3 region, the sequences were collapsed and filtered. Differential abundance was assessed using a binomial (Fisher-equivalent) model and a beta-binomial model in which time-dependent variance fitted from healthy donors was added. Clones with fewer than 5 combined templates were removed, and a clone was called differentially abundant if the clone's Benjamini-Hochberg FDR was below 0.01. The form v = (b*log(k)+a)^2 was used to model beta-binomial variance as a function of total template count across the two samples. TCRdb retrieved this table from immuneACCESS and kept in-frame rearrangements only. Not all clones are present; in checked studies, unresolved V genes account for under half, and no reason is known for the remainder. That table supplies the V and J calls and clone size; D and trimming were determined from the DNA. Across this sample there are more than 70,000 clones, with 86% seen only once. The leading ten clones occupy 5.6% of the sample.

The data were taken from a study of identifying expanded T cells in peripheral blood (dated by TCRdb to about 2019). In the study overall: Technical replicates were generated by sequencing separate aliquots of the same genomic DNA pool, with four replicates compared pairwise. The full study reports these points: Between technical replicates the binomial model flagged around 1.3 differentially abundant clones, whereas over about 2 weeks the binomial model flagged about 15 and over roughly four weeks 19 to 20. Across all healthy donors, variance in clone template counts between approximately 2-week samples was found to increase significantly with total template count. It was expected by the authors that biological variance in healthy repertoires might increase further over much longer intervals, such as months to years. The beta-binomial model significantly reduced the number of clones called differentially abundant and the false-positive rate across all healthy-donor time intervals.

No immune events such as infections were documented for the healthy donors during the collection period. Healthy-donor blood repertoires served as a training cohort to calibrate time-dependent variance in a beta-binomial model of T-cell clone differential abundance. There were ten or so healthy donors in the training cohort, of whom 3 were female and 7 were male. On average the donors were about 45 years old, and their ages spanned roughly 29 to 64 years. Whole blood was collected from each healthy donor at three time points spaced approximately 13 days apart and obtained from a commercial supplier. Genomic DNA was extracted from unsorted whole blood for immunosequencing. V and J are truncated by 1 base and 2 bases respectively, leaving an intervening sequence of 15 bases. The CDR3 goes from the cysteine to the phenylalanine over 16 residues. The entry retains the CDR3 DNA only, 48 bases that are in frame from base 1. The germline V gene encodes CDR1 KGHSH and CDR2 LQKENI.

Sequencing was performed on blood. The chain joins TRBV18 to TRBJ2-7, with the D gene uncertain. This clonotype was obtained from a person aged 18 to 75 in good health. The CDR3 protein sequence reads: CASSPLNLQMTYEQYF. The DNA sequence is as follows: TGTGCCAGCTCACCACTAAACTTGCAGATGACCTACGAGCAGTACTTC.